One and the same sample provided the 18 T cell receptor beta chains below, sequenced in a study of blood T cell repertoires in COVID-19. Produced via immunoSEQ multiplex PCR; TCRdb's table is partial and in-frame only. The data show 320,000 or so clones, 85% seen once. The material sequenced was PBMCs or T cells enriched from blood (not recorded which). The receptors here all came from a woman under 40 who had been exposed to COVID-19.

The chain links TRBV18 to TRBJ2-2; TRBD2 might be the D (5 bases). The germline V and J ends were trimmed by 5 bases and 0 bases, with 19 bases remaining between them. Germline CDR1 reads KGHSH; CDR2 reads LQKENI. The CDR3 consists of 18 residues. The CDR3 sequence is CASSSKRDTHANTGELFF. The DNA for the CDR3 is TGTGCCAGCTCAAGTAAGAGGGATACCCACGCGAACACCGGGGAGCTGTTTTTT. The full variable domain, with the rest looked up from reference TRBV18 and TRBJ2-2, is NAGVMQNPRHLVRRRGQEARLRCSPMKGHSHVYWYRQLPEEGLKFMVYLQKENIIDESGMPKERFSAEFPKEGPSILRIQQVVRGDSAAYFCASSSKRDTHANTGELFFGEGSRLTVL.

The rearrangement joins TRBV18 to TRBJ1-2; TRBD1 matches 7 bases. The CDR3 contains 12 residues. CDR1 KGHSH and CDR2 LQKENI come from the germline V gene. The trim removed 5 bases at V and 8 bases at J, leaving 5 bases unmatched. The CDR3 region has the DNA TGTGCCAGCTCAGACAGGGAGCACGGCTACACCTTC. It specifies CASSDREHGYTF.

The chain couples TRBV5-6 to TRBJ2-4, with D perhaps matching TRBD1 (6 bases). Germline-derived CDR1 and CDR2 are SGHDT and YYEEEE. This CDR3 region has 14 residues. The V gene lost 2 bases and the J gene lost 2 bases, with 8 bases spanning the gap. The CDR3 nucleotides are TGTGCCAGCAGCTTTCAGGGGACCAAAAACATTCAGTACTTC. Amino acid sequence: CASSFQGTKNIQYF.

The chain employs TRBV3-1 (or the pseudogene TRBV3-2) and TRBJ1-2; D might be TRBD1 (5 bases). The V end was cut by 0 bases, the J end by 5 bases, with 7 bases between. Germline V lookup: CDR1 LGHDT, CDR2 YNNKEL (reference sequence). The CDR3 contains 13 residues. DNA of the CDR3: TGTGCCAGCAGCCAAGATGGGGGGTATGGCTACACCTTC. Translating gives CASSQDGGYGYTF.

The gene calls are TRBV30 and TRBJ2-1; D gene unclear. Germline-derived CDR1 and CDR2 are GTSNPN and SVGIG (reference sequence). This CDR3 is 13 amino acids long. V lost 3 bases and J lost 3, with 9 bases in between. CDR3 in DNA: TGTGCCTGGAGAATAGATTACTACAATGAGCAGTTCTTC. Its protein product is CAWRIDYYNEQFF.

V is TRBV2 and J is TRBJ1-4; possibly TRBD1 for D (5 bases). This CDR3 contains 16 residues. V shed 3 bases and J shed 3 bases, with 14 bases lying between them. The germline V gene has CDR1 SNHLY and CDR2 FYNNEI. The CDR3 loop is CASSDGRGAPNEKLFF. The CDR3 DNA reads as TGTGCCAGCAGTGACGGGAGGGGCGCACCTAATGAAAAACTGTTTTTT.

This clone was detected many times. The rearrangement links TRBV28 to TRBJ1-6; 10 bases agree with TRBD1. The CDR3 extends over 13 amino acids. Looked up from germline, CDR1 is MDHEN and CDR2 is SYDVKM. V lost 8 bases to trimming and J lost 10 bases; unmatched junction nucleotides: 5. DNA of the CDR3: TGTGCCAGCGGGACAGGGGTAAGATCACCCCTCCACTTT. It specifies CASGTGVRSPLHF.

The rearrangement uses TRBV5-1 and TRBJ2-1, with D perhaps TRBD1 (5 bases). This CDR3 is 14 amino acids long. Germline CDR1 reads SGHRS; CDR2 reads YFSETQ. Trimming shortened V by 5 bases and J by 1 base, and 10 bases separated the two germline ends. Here the CDR3 DNA reads TGCGCCAGCAGTCGGCAGGGATCCTACAATGAGCAGTTCTTC. Its translation: CASSRQGSYNEQFF.

Of note for this clone: Other nucleotide sequences from this sample produce the same CDR3. V gene TRBV3-1 (or the pseudogene TRBV3-2) combines with J gene TRBJ2-1; D gene ambiguous. In germline, CDR1 is LGHDT, CDR2 YNNKEL (reference sequence). V lost 0 bases, J lost 4 bases, and 7 bases lay in between. This CDR3 comprises 14 residues. The CDR3 spells CASSQDRLYNEQFF. CDR3 DNA sequence: TGTGCCAGCAGCCAAGATCGACTGTACAATGAGCAGTTCTTC.

V and J are TRBV2 and TRBJ1-2, with 7 nucleotides matching TRBD1. The CDR3 length is 15 residues. The junction had 8 bases not matched to a gene; V was cut back by 3 bases and J by 4 bases. CDR1 is SNHLY and CDR2 is FYNNEI in the germline V gene. The CDR3 region is CASSELGTVFYGYTF. CDR3 in DNA: TGTGCCAGCAGTGAGTTAGGGACAGTGTTCTATGGCTACACCTTC.

This clone was recorded once. The V gene is TRBV6-2 or TRBV6-3, the J gene TRBJ2-7; 9 bases align to TRBD2. The CDR3 consists of 15 residues. In germline, CDR1 is MNHEY, CDR2 SVGEGT. V lost 4 bases and J lost 5; bases outside the gene matches: 9. The CDR3 bases are TGTGCCAGCAGTTTCACCGGCGGGGGGGCCCACGAGCAGTACTTC. Protein sequence: CASSFTGGGAHEQYF.

V is TRBV4-1 and J is TRBJ1-4; D unresolved. Between the trimmed V and J ends, which lost 0 bases and 4 bases, there was a span of 6 bases. Germline V gene lookup returns CDR1 MGHRA and CDR2 YSYEKL. The CDR3 covers 14 residues. In nucleotides, the CDR3 is TGCGCCAGCAGCCAAGAGAGGAGTAATGAAAAACTGTTTTTT. It encodes CASSQERSNEKLFF.

The sample holds one count of this clone. The rearrangement links TRBV20-1 to TRBJ1-5, with 8 bases identical to TRBD1. The CDR3 contains 14 residues. With V trimmed by 6 bases and J by 4 bases, 8 bases remained unmatched. Germline V CDR1 and CDR2: DFQATT, SNEGSKA (reference sequence). CDR3 coding DNA: TGCAGTGCCAGTATCAGGGGGCGGAATCAGCCCCAGCATTTT. As protein: CSASIRGRNQPQHF.

The chain employs TRBV6-5 and TRBJ1-1, with D perhaps matching TRBD1 (6 bases). The CDR3 spans 13 residues. The germline V gene encodes CDR1 MNHEY and CDR2 SVGAGI. The V gene lost 5 bases and the J gene lost 4 bases, with 11 bases spanning the gap. The CDR3, as DNA: TGTGCCAGCAGTCAGACAGGACCCACTGAAGCTTTCTTT. Translating gives CASSQTGPTEAFF.

The chain couples TRBV7-9 to TRBJ1-1, with D perhaps TRBD1 (6 bases). The V gene lost 2 bases and the J gene lost 5 bases, with 21 bases spanning the gap. Germline V lookup: CDR1 SEHNR, CDR2 FQNEAQ (reference sequence). The CDR3 runs to 17 residues. The CDR3 loop reads CASSLTGKNRAVTEAFF. The CDR3 DNA is TGTGCCAGCAGCTTAACAGGGAAGAACAGGGCGGTAACTGAAGCTTTCTTT.

The rearrangement links TRBV7-9 to TRBJ2-5, with 14 bases lining up with TRBD2. The CDR3 has 18 residues. Looked up from germline, CDR1 is SEHNR and CDR2 is FQNEAQ (reference sequence). V lost 1 base to trimming and J lost 5 bases; unmatched junction nucleotides: 9. DNA of the CDR3: TGTGCCAGCAGCTTAGGAGTAATGGGGACTAGCGGGAGCGAGACCCAGTACTTC. Protein product: CASSLGVMGTSGSETQYF.

This clone was detected once. The chain recombines TRBV28 with TRBJ2-7; possible D gene TRBD2, 6 bases. The CDR3 is 14 residues long. V lost 3 bases to trimming and J lost 5 bases, with 14 bases between them. CDR1 and CDR2 (germline): MDHEN, SYDVKM. Here the CDR3 reads CASSLAGSEDEQYF. CDR3 coding DNA: TGTGCCAGCAGTTTGGCGGGATCGGAAGACGAGCAGTACTTC. Looking up the rest from reference TRBV28 and TRBJ2-7 gives the full variable domain: DVKVTQSSRYLVKRTGEKVFLECVQDMDHENMFWYRQDPGLGLRLIYFSYDVKMKEKGDIPEGYSVSREKKERFSLILESASTNQTSMYLCASSLAGSEDEQYFGPGTRLTVT.

The chain has TRBV9 and TRBJ1-2; D perhaps matches TRBD1 (6 bases). Between the trimmed V and J ends, which lost 3 bases and 0 bases, there was a span of 15 bases. Germline CDR1 and CDR2: SGDLS and YYNGEE. CDR3 length: 16 residues. The CDR3 here is CASSAGGDITNYGYTF. CDR3 bases: TGTGCCAGCAGCGCTGGGGGGGACATAACTAACTATGGCTACACCTTC.